Described below is a single TCR beta chain sequence and its context. Other nucleotide sequences in the sample specify the same CDR3. The data were taken from a study of blood T cell repertoires in COVID-19. As for the study in general: COVID-19 samples from acute and convalescent phases originated in the United States, Italy and Spain. PBMCs, B-cell-depleted T cells, or T cells provided the cDNA or gDNA that made up the material.

As handled by the study authors: The authors estimated nucleated cell counts from reference gene primer amplification. Clones were sequenced by immunoSEQ multiplex PCR, and TCRdb holds only the in-frame ones, with some missing. V and J calls plus clone size are reproduced from that table; the DNA served to infer D and trimming. The sample records approximately 350,000 clones, 90% to 95% being singletons. The germline gives CDR1 SQVTM, CDR2 ANQGSEA. This CDR3 has 13 residues. Trimming cost V 5 bases and J 1 base; bases outside gene matches: 0. The chain combines TRBV29-1 with TRBJ2-3; 10 bases are shared with TRBD2. This sequence was found in a woman aged 18-29 years who had recovered from COVID-19. Sequenced input: peripheral blood. This CDR3 is CSVLAGGTDTQYF. As DNA, the CDR3 is TGCAGCGTTCTAGCGGGAGGCACAGATACGCAGTATTTT.